The clone carrying this T cell receptor beta chain was detected only a few times. The CDR3 totals 14 residues. The germline V gene encodes CDR1 SEHNR and CDR2 FQNEAQ (reference sequence). V was trimmed by 4 bases and J by 0 bases, leaving 10 bases between them. The authors' processing: How many nucleated cells were present was estimated from reference gene primer amplification. Profiling relied on immunoSEQ multiplex PCR, and the TCRdb table lists in-frame clones only, not all of them. V and J calls and clone size are given by that table; D and trimming were obtained from the DNA. The table has 200,000 to 250,000 clones, more than 80% seen once; the top ten hold about 1.3%. This sample is drawn from a study of blood T cell repertoires in COVID-19. Across the whole study: Nucleic acid was either cDNA or gDNA, and it came from T cells, B-cell-depleted T cells, or PBMCs.

Seattle participants joined during active infection and were tracked over time. Sequenced material: peripheral blood. The rearrangement uses TRBV7-9 and TRBJ2-7; the D is unclear. The sequence came from a woman in her twenties or thirties with COVID-19, enrolled during active disease. CDR3 DNA: TGTGCCAGCAGCTCCTCGGAGACCTCCTACGAGCAGTACTTC. Translating gives CASSSSETSYEQYF.